The source of this T cell receptor (beta chain) is a study of immune cell composition in non-small cell lung cancer. Findings and caveats of the study: Top 10 clone scores and clonality were higher in squamous than adenocarcinoma.

The CDR3 loop spans 15 amino acids. Germline V gene data show CDR1 as SGHKS and CDR2 as YYEKEE (reference sequence). V was trimmed by 0 bases and J by 7 bases, leaving 16 bases between them. Method: immunoSEQ multiplex PCR; TCRdb's copy keeps in-frame clones and lacks some. The sample yields roughly 2,900 clones, about three quarters seen once. As regards this clone: Its antigen is not identified.

This TCR was sampled from a human donor with non-small cell lung cancer. The chain is built from TRBV5-5 and TRBJ1-2; tentatively, D is TRBD1 (5 bases). Sequencing used lung tumor tissue. The CDR3 sequence is CASSLDGGTESGYTF. The CDR3 DNA reads as TGTGCCAGCAGCTTGGATGGGGGGACCGAAAGTGGCTACACCTTC.